One sample yielded the 8 T cell receptor beta chains listed below, sequenced in a study of molecular identifiers for immune sequencing clone quantification. TCRdb fed the PCR reads into MiXCR, producing one record per CDR3 protein. The sample gives 45,000 to 65,000 distinct CDR3 sequences, 25% of which show up once; under 2% is in the top ten. The material sequenced was naive CD8+ T cells from blood, with Jurkat cell RNA spiked in. As for subset: FACS-sorted CD8+CD4-CCR7+CD45RA+ naive T cells. These receptor sequences come from a human donor in good health. Some libraries in this study had Jurkat cell RNA spiked in.

With respect to this clonotype: This may arise from a read error, as a much more abundant clone is one base away. This chain joins TRBV29-1 and TRBJ2-2; D gene unclear. Germline CDR1 SQVTM, CDR2 ANQGSEA. This CDR3 has 12 residues. The CDR3 DNA follows: TGCAGCGCCTGGGCGAACGCCGGGGAGCTGTTTTTT. Its protein is CSAWANAGELFF.

As to this clonotype: A much larger clone lies a single base off, so this may be a read error. This sequence joins TRBV19 and TRBJ1-5, with 7 bases fitting TRBD1. Germline CDR1 is LNHDA and CDR2 is SQIVND (reference sequence). After removal of 1 base from V and 5 bases from J, the junction contained 5 bases not matched to a gene. The CDR3 consists of 15 residues. The CDR3 DNA reads as TGTGCCAGTAGTATAGTCAGGGGGGGCGATCAGCCCCAGCATTTT. As protein: CASSIVRGGDQPQHF.

A note on this clonotype: A clone one base away is much larger, so this may be a read error. The chain links TRBV29-1 to TRBJ2-7, with D perhaps TRBD1 or TRBD2 (6 bases each). The length of the CDR3 is 13 residues. Germline V gene sequence: CDR1 SQVTM, CDR2 ANQGSEA. This CDR3 reads CSVVSWEAGERYF. The CDR3, as DNA: TGCAGCGTAGTCTCGTGGGAGGCAGGGGAGCGGTACTTC.

This clonotype was observed many times. This CDR3 is CASSLSPPNTEAFF. For the CDR3, the DNA is TGTGCCAGCAGTTTATCCCCCCCAAACACTGAAGCTTTCTTT. This chain links TRBV28 with TRBJ1-1; D unresolved. This CDR3 contains 14 residues. Trimming took off 1 base at V and 2 bases at J, with 8 bases between the two ends. Germline CDR1 is MDHEN and CDR2 is SYDVKM.

At least ten counts were recorded for this clonotype. J is TRBJ2-2 and V is TRBV24-1; D unclear. Germline CDR1 and CDR2: KGHDR and SFDVKD. Deletions cut 7 bases from V and 4 bases from J, with 9 bases between. This CDR3 has 13 amino acids. The CDR3 nucleotides read TGTGCCACCAGGGACCAAGGCACCGGGGAGCTGTTTTTT. Translation gives CATRDQGTGELFF.

There are many counts of this clonotype. The chain couples TRBV7-9 to TRBJ1-1, with unresolved D. The CDR3 is 14 residues long. V was cut by 1 base and J by 1 base, with 7 bases left in between. The germline CDR1 and CDR2 sequences are SEHNR and FQNEAQ (reference sequence). CDR3 sequence: CASSLGPTNTEAFF. CDR3 nucleotides: TGTGCCAGCAGCTTAGGCCCCACGAACACTGAAGCTTTCTTT.

This clonotype was found many times. The chain joins TRBV7-9 to TRBJ1-1; D not resolved. V was clipped by 5 bases and J by 2 bases, with 12 bases between them. The CDR3 length is 14 residues. Germline V gene sequence: CDR1 SEHNR, CDR2 FQNEAQ (reference sequence). DNA for the CDR3: TGTGCCAGCAGCCCAAATGACGGAAACACTGAAGCTTTCTTT. It yields the protein CASSPNDGNTEAFF.

This clonotype was counted at least ten times. The J gene is TRBJ2-3, the V gene TRBV7-6; D is ambiguous. The CDR3 runs 15 residues. V dropped 5 bases and J dropped 2 bases, with 14 bases sitting between them. Per the germline V gene, CDR1 is SGHVS and CDR2 is FNYEAQ. In DNA form, the CDR3 reads TGTGCCAGCAGCCCCCCCTCGCTGCCCACAGATACGCAGTATTTT. Encoded protein: CASSPPSLPTDTQYF.